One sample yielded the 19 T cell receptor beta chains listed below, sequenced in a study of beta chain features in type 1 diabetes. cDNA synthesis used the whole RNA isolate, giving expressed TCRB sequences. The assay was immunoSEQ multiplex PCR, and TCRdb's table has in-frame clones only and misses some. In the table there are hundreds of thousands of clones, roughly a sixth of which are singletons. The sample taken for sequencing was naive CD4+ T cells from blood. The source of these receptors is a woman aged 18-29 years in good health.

The CDR3 bases are TGTGCCAGATATCGGACTAGGCAGTTCTTC. Amino acids: CARYRTRQFF. The gene calls are TRBV6-7 and TRBJ2-1; 7 bases are shared with TRBD2. TRBV6-7 is treated as an ORF (open reading frame) with a function not yet certain. This CDR3 region has 10 residues. V lost 9 bases to trimming and J lost 12 bases; unmatched junction nucleotides: 5.

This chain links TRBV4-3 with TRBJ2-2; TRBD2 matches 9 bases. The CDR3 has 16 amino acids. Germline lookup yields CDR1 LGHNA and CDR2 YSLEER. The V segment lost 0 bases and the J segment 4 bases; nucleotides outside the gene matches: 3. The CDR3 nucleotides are TGCGCCAGCAGCCAAGATGGCGGGAGGGGCACCGGGGAGCTGTTTTTT. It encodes CASSQDGGRGTGELFF.

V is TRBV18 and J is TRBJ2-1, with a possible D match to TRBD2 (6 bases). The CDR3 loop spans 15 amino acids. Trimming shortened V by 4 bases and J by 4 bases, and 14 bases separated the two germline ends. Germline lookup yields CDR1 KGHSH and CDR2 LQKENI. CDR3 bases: TGTGCCAGCTCACAAACCGGGGGATCGTACAATGAGCAGTTCTTC. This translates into CASSQTGGSYNEQFF.

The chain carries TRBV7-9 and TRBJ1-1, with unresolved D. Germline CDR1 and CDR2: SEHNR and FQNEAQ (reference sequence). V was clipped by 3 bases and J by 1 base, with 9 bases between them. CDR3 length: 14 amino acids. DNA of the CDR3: TGTGCCAGCAGCTTCACGGCCCCGAACACTGAAGCTTTCTTT. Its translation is CASSFTAPNTEAFF.

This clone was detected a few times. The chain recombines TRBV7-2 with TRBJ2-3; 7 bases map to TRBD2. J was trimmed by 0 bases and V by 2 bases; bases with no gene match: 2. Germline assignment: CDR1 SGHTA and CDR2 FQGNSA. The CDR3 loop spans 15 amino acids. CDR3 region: CASSLMGLSTDTQYF. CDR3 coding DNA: TGTGCCAGCAGCTTAATGGGACTAAGCACAGATACGCAGTATTTT. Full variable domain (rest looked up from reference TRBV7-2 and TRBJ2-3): GAGVSQSPSNKVTEKGKDVELRCDPISGHTALYWYRQSLGQGLEFLIYFQGNSAPDKSGLPSDRFSAERTGGSVSTLTIQRTQQEDSAVYLCASSLMGLSTDTQYFGPGTRLTVL.

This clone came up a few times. The CDR3 reads CASSTSVSRREAYEQYF. In DNA form, the CDR3 reads TGTGCCAGTAGTACCTCCGTCTCACGGCGGGAGGCCTACGAGCAGTACTTC. The genes are TRBV19 and TRBJ2-7; 8 bases are a match to TRBD2. Losses at the gene ends were 4 bases for V and 2 bases for J; bases not matched to a gene: 13. Germline CDR1 LNHDA, CDR2 SQIVND (reference sequence). The CDR3 sequence is 17 residues long.

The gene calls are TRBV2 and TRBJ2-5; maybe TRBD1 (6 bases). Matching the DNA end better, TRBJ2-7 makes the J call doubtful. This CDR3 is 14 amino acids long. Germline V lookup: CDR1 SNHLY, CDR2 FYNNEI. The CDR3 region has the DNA TGTGCCAGCAGCGTACAGGGTCGAACCTACGAGCAGTACTTC. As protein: CASSVQGRTYEQYF.

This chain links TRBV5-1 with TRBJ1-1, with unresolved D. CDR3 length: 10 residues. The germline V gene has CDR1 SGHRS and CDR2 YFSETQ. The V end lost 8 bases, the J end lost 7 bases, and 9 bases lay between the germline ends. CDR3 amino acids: CARARSEAFF. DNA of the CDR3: TGCGCCAGAGCGAGGAGTGAAGCTTTCTTT.

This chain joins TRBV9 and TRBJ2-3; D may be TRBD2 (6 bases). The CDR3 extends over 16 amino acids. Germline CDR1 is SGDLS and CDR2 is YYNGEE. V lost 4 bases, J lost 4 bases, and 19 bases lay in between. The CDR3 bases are TGTGCCAGCAGCCCTCGGGGACTCCCGCACCCAGATACGCAGTATTTT. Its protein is CASSPRGLPHPDTQYF.

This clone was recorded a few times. This CDR3 reads CASSYSTGTVYEQYF. CDR3 nucleotide sequence: TGTGCCAGCAGTTACTCAACCGGGACAGTCTACGAGCAGTACTTC. The V gene is TRBV6-5, the J gene TRBJ2-7; TRBD1 matches 7 bases. The V gene's germline CDR1 is MNHEY and CDR2 SVGAGI. The CDR3 is 15 amino acids. V was clipped by 0 bases and J by 3 bases; unmatched bases: 5.

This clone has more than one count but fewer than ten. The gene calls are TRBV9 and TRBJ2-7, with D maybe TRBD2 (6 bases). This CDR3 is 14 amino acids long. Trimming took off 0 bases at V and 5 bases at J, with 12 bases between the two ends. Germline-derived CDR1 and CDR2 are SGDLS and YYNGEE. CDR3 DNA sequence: TGTGCCAGCAGCGTAGCTCCCCTAGCGAACGAGCAGTACTTC. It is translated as CASSVAPLANEQYF.

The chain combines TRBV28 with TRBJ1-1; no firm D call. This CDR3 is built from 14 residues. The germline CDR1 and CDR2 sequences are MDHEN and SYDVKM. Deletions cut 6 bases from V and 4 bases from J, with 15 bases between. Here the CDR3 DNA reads TGTGCCAGCAGCCCTGCTTCGCTTGGCACTGAAGCTTTCTTT. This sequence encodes CASSPASLGTEAFF.

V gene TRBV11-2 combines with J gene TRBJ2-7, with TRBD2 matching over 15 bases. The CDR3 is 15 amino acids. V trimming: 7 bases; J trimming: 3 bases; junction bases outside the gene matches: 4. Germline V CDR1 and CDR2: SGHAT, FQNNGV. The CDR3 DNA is TGTGCCAGCACCCGGACTAGCGGGAGGGTCTACGAGCAGTACTTC. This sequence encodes CASTRTSGRVYEQYF.

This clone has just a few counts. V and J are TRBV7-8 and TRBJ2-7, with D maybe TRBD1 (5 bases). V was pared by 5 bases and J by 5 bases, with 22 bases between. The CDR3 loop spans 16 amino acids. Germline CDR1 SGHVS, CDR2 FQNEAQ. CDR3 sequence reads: CASSPRPGFSSDEQYF. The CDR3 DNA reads TGTGCCAGCAGCCCAAGACCAGGGTTCTCGTCGGACGAGCAGTACTTC.

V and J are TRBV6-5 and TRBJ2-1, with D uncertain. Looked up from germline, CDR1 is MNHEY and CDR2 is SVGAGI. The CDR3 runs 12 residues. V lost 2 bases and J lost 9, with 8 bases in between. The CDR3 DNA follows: TGTGCCAGCAGTTACAGCAGTGCTGAGCAGTTCTTC. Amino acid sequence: CASSYSSAEQFF.

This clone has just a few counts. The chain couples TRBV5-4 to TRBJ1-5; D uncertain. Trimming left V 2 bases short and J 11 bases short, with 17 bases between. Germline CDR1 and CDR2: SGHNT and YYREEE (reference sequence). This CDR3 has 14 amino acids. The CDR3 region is CASSFYSMPTSQHF. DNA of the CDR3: TGTGCCAGCAGCTTTTACTCTATGCCAACATCCCAGCATTTT.

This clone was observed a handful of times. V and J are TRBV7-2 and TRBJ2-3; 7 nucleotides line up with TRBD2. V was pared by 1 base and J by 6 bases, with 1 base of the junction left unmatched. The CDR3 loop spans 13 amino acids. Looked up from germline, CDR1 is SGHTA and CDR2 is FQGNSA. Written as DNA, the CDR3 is TGTGCCAGCAGCTTAGGTAGCGGGGATACGCAGTATTTT. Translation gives CASSLGSGDTQYF.

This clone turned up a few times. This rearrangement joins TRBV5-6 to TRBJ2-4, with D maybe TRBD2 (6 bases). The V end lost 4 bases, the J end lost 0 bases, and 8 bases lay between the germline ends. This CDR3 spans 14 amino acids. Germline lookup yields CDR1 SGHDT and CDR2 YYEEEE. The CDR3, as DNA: TGTGCCAGCAGCGAGGGACTAGCCAAAAACATTCAGTACTTC. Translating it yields CASSEGLAKNIQYF.

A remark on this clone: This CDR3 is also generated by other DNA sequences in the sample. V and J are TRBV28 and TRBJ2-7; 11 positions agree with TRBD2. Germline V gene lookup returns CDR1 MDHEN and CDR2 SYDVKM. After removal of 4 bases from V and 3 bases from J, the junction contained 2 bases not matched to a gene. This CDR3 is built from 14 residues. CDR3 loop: CASSSGTSGYEQYF. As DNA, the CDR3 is TGTGCCAGCAGTTCCGGGACTAGCGGCTACGAGCAGTACTTC.